Sequencing of this T cell receptor beta chain was carried out in a study of blood T cells in healthy people across ages. Across the whole study: Capturing about one barcoded beta molecule per two T cells was achieved by template switching.

This clonotype was detected only once. The target antigen is unknown. Between the trimmed V and J ends, which lost 5 bases and 7 bases, there was a span of 14 bases. Germline V gives CDR1 MDHEN, CDR2 SYDVKM. The CDR3 covers 13 residues. At least 7 million PBMCs were isolated per sample. Primed by a sample-barcoded 5' primer and a J-beta primer mix, a second PCR proceeded for roughly 7 to 12 cycles. TCRdb called the 5' RACE reads again in MiXCR, with one record for every CDR3 protein. The sample includes roughly 800,000 distinct CDR3 sequences, around 25% of them seen just once. Study-wide points: Not knowing donor CMV status may have confounded expanded clonotype changes.

This sample was shared with a second study, whose subject was T cells of mothers and their children.

Source material: blood. The receptor was isolated from a boy younger than 18 in good health. V gene TRBV28 combines with J gene TRBJ2-5; D gene ambiguous. The CDR3 loop is CASSMKGLGTQYF. The CDR3 DNA reads as TGTGCCAGCAGTATGAAGGGATTAGGGACCCAGTACTTC. Full variable domain (missing parts from reference TRBV28 and TRBJ2-5): DVKVTQSSRYLVKRTGEKVFLECVQDMDHENMFWYRQDPGLGLRLIYFSYDVKMKEKGDIPEGYSVSREKKERFSLILESASTNQTSMYLCASSMKGLGTQYFGPGTRLLVL.